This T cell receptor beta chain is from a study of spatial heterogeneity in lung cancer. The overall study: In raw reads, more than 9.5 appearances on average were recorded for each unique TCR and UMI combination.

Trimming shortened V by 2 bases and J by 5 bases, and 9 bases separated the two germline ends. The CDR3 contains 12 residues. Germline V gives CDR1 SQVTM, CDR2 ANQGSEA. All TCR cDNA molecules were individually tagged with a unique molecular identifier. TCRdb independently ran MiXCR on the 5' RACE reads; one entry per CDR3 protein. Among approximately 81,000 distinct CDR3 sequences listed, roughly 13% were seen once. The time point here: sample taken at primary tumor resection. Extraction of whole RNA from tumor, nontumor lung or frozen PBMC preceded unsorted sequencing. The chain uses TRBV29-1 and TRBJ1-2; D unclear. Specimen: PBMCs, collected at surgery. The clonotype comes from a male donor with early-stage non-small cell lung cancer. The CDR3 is CSVEQRSYGYTF. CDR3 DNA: TGCAGCGTTGAACAGCGTTCATATGGCTACACCTTC.